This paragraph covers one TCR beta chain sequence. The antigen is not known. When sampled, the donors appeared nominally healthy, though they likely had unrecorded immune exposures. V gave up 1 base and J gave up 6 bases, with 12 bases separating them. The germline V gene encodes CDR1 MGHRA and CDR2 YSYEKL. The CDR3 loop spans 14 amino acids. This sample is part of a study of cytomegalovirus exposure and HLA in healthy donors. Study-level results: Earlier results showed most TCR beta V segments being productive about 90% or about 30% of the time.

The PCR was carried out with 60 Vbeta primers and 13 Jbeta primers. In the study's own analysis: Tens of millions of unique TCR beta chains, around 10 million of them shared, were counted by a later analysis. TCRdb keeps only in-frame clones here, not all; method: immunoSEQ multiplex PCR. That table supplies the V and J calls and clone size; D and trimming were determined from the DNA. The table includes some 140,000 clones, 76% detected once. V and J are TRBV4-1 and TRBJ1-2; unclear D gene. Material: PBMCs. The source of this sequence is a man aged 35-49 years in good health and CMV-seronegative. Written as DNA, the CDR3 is TGCGCCAGCAGCCAAGTCGAGGTTGGTAATGGCTACACCTTC. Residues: CASSQVEVGNGYTF.